One and the same sample provided the 9 T cell receptor beta chains below, sequenced in a study of blood T cell repertoires in COVID-19. Using immunoSEQ multiplex PCR, the repertoire was profiled, and TCRdb retains in-frame clones only, with some absent. Here the sample spans under 250,000 clones, about 88% being singletons. Sequences were obtained from peripheral blood. These receptors were collected from a woman aged 70-85 years with active or convalescent COVID-19.

This rearrangement joins TRBV2 to TRBJ2-5; tentative D call: TRBD1 (6 bases). Per the germline V gene, CDR1 is SNHLY and CDR2 is FYNNEI. Trimming removed 6 bases at V and 5 bases at J, with 19 bases between. The CDR3 runs to 15 residues. The CDR3 bases are TGTGCCAGCAGCCCTGTTACAGGGCAGGGGGAGACCCAGTACTTC. Translation: CASSPVTGQGETQYF.

The chain links TRBV11-2 to TRBJ2-5; D is uncertain. Trimming removed 6 bases from V and 2 bases from J, with 13 bases in between. The CDR3 totals 14 residues. Germline V gene sequence: CDR1 SGHAT, CDR2 FQNNGV. The CDR3 is CASSPPPGQETQYF. The CDR3 DNA reads as TGTGCCAGCAGTCCACCCCCAGGTCAAGAGACCCAGTACTTC.

V gene TRBV4-3 combines with J gene TRBJ1-1, with D possibly TRBD1 on 6 matching bases. The CDR3 totals 16 residues. V was pared by 0 bases and J by 5 bases, with 16 bases between. CDR1 is LGHNA and CDR2 is YSLEER in the germline V gene. The CDR3 spells CASSQEQGPWSTEAFF. CDR3 bases: TGCGCCAGCAGCCAAGAGCAGGGGCCATGGTCGACTGAAGCTTTCTTT.

The J gene is TRBJ1-2, the V gene TRBV6-2 or TRBV6-3; the match to TRBD1 covers 7 bases. This CDR3 contains 15 residues. CDR1 is MNHEY and CDR2 is SVGEGT in the germline V gene. The J segment lost 6 bases and the V segment lost 4 bases, leaving 11 bases of the junction unmatched. DNA of the CDR3: TGTGCCAGCAGTTCGACAGGGAGTAGCCCCAATGGCTACACCTTC. Residues: CASSSTGSSPNGYTF.

The table lists this clone with a count of one. This sequence joins TRBV2 and TRBJ2-6; TRBD1 matches at 8 bases. Trimming cost V 5 bases and J 0 bases; bases outside gene matches: 6. CDR1 SNHLY and CDR2 FYNNEI come from the germline V gene. The CDR3 has 17 residues. The CDR3 region has the DNA TGTGCCAGCAGTTACAGGGGGTCCGACTCTGGGGCCAACGTCCTGACTTTC. Translating it yields CASSYRGSDSGANVLTF.

The genes are TRBV7-2 and TRBJ1-1, with a possible D match to TRBD1 (5 bases). Trimming removed 4 bases at V and 0 bases at J, with 12 bases between. This CDR3 has 15 amino acids. Per germline, CDR1 SGHTA and CDR2 FQGNSA. The CDR3 loop reads CASSSTRGMNTEAFF. In nucleotides, the CDR3 is TGTGCCAGCAGCTCGACCCGGGGGATGAACACTGAAGCTTTCTTT.

This clone was seen a few times. This chain uses TRBV20-1 with TRBJ2-5; 7 nucleotides align to TRBD1. Per the germline V gene, CDR1 is DFQATT and CDR2 is SNEGSKA (reference sequence). CDR3 size: 14 residues. The V segment lost 3 bases and the J segment 5 bases; nucleotides outside the gene matches: 9. The CDR3 DNA follows: TGCAGTGCTAGTGAAGACAGGGTACGGGAGACCCAGTACTTC. Translation gives CSASEDRVRETQYF.

Concerning this clone: Germline and junction disagree at one end, which may indicate a read error. The chain carries TRBV7-2 and TRBJ1-1; the D gene is possibly TRBD1 (6 bases). Germline V gene sequence: CDR1 SGHTA, CDR2 FQGNSA. The length of the CDR3 is 13 residues. The CDR3 DNA follows: TGTGCCAGCAGCTTAGTCGGGGGGGCTCCCCGGGACTTT. Translating it yields CASSLVGGAPRDF.

Regarding this clone: Other DNA sequences of this sample code for an identical CDR3. V usage is TRBV7-2 and J usage is TRBJ1-5, with 8 bases lining up with TRBD1. The germline CDR1 and CDR2 sequences are SGHTA and FQGNSA. The CDR3 sequence is 15 residues long. V trimming: 1 base; J trimming: 1 base; junction bases outside the gene matches: 0. This chain's CDR3 is CASSLGQGSNQPQHF. CDR3 nucleotides: TGTGCCAGCAGCTTAGGACAGGGGAGCAATCAGCCCCAGCATTTT.